This record concerns one T cell receptor (beta chain) sequence. The CDR3 loop spans 13 amino acids. Trimming took 3 bases from V and 5 from J, leaving 10 bases between them. Germline CDR1 and CDR2: MDHEN and SYDVKM. The entry originates in a study of blood T cell repertoires in COVID-19. In the authors' workflow: Amplification from reference gene primers served as the basis for estimated nucleated cell counts. Some clones are missing from TCRdb's copy, which holds only in-frame ones; the method was immunoSEQ multiplex PCR. V and J calls and clone size are given by that table; D and trimming were obtained from the DNA. The sample carries a few hundred thousand clones, more than 85% recorded once.

The receptor was isolated from a woman aged 25-40 years who had recovered from COVID-19. This rearrangement joins TRBV28 to TRBJ1-2, with D hard to call. The sequenced material came from PBMCs or T cells enriched from blood (not recorded which). The CDR3 spells CASSFQVIYGYTF. CDR3 nucleotide sequence: TGTGCCAGCAGTTTCCAGGTGATTTATGGCTACACCTTC.